The T cell receptor beta chain described here comes from a study of control samples from healthy donors and cancer patients. The method was immunoSEQ multiplex PCR; TCRdb's version includes in-frame clones alone and lacks a portion of them. The sample holds about 140,000 clones; roughly 92% are singletons and the top ten take around 10%. This CDR3 is 11 amino acids long. Germline values: CDR1 MNHNY, CDR2 SVGAGI (reference sequence). With 8 bases removed from V and 1 base from J, the gap between germline ends came to 5 bases. The chain has TRBV6-6 and TRBJ1-1, with D unclear. This TCR was sampled from a man aged 25 to 45 in good health. The sample was blood. The CDR3 spells CASLKNTEAFF. CDR3 coding DNA: TGTGCCAGCCTCAAGAACACTGAAGCTTTCTTT.